The 22 T cell receptor beta chains given below trace back to one sample, sequenced in a study of siplizumab effects on memory and regulatory T cells. Sequencing was performed with immunoSEQ multiplex PCR; in TCRdb, only in-frame clones are kept and a portion is missing. The repertoire holds roughly 68,000 clones, with approximately 87% as singletons. The material sequenced was memory CD4+ T cells sorted from blood. All receptors derive from a human donor in good health.

The chain joins TRBV27 to TRBJ1-2, with 12 bases lining up with TRBD1. V was pared by 4 bases and J by 8 bases, with 8 bases of the junction left unmatched. Germline CDR1 MNHEY, CDR2 SMNVEV (reference sequence). The CDR3 spans 15 residues. The CDR3 bases are TGTGCCAGCAGTTCCCCCGGGACAGGGGGCAAAGGCTACACCTTC. Encoded protein: CASSSPGTGGKGYTF.

V and J are TRBV2 and TRBJ2-7; tentatively, D is TRBD1 (6 bases). V shed 6 bases and J shed 4 bases, with 16 bases lying between them. CDR1 is SNHLY, CDR2 FYNNEI, per germline. This CDR3 region has 14 residues. CDR3 in DNA: TGTGCCAGCAGGGAACAGGGAGCCACTTACGAGCAGTACTTC. It encodes CASREQGATYEQYF.

J is TRBJ2-7 and V is TRBV5-1; D not resolved. Trimming shortened V by 5 bases and J by 4 bases, and 10 bases separated the two germline ends. CDR3 length: 12 residues. Germline V gives CDR1 SGHRS, CDR2 YFSETQ. The CDR3: CASSRTIYEQYF. CDR3 nucleotide sequence: TGCGCCAGCAGTAGAACCATTTACGAGCAGTACTTC.

This chain links TRBV18 with TRBJ2-1; 7 nucleotides align to TRBD1. The CDR3 sequence is 17 residues long. Germline lookup yields CDR1 KGHSH and CDR2 LQKENI. V lost 1 base and J lost 1; bases outside the gene matches: 7. CDR3 nucleotide sequence: TGTGCCAGCTCACCACGGGCAGGGGGTAGTTCCTACAATGAGCAGTTCTTC. Translation: CASSPRAGGSSYNEQFF.

The chain recombines TRBV5-1 with TRBJ2-3, with D perhaps TRBD2 (6 bases). The V gene lost 2 bases and the J gene lost 2 bases, with 15 bases spanning the gap. The CDR3 is made up of 16 amino acids. Germline V CDR1 and CDR2: SGHRS, YFSETQ. In DNA, the CDR3 is TGCGCCAGCAGCTTAGGGGCGGGGATTCTCACAGATACGCAGTATTTT. It codes for CASSLGAGILTDTQYF.

The rearrangement joins TRBV18 to TRBJ1-2; no reliable D call. Germline assignment: CDR1 KGHSH and CDR2 LQKENI. The CDR3 is 13 amino acids. Trimming pared 4 bases from V and 4 bases from J, leaving 10 bases between. The DNA for the CDR3 is TGTGCCAGCTCACTAGCCGTAATCTATGGCTACACCTTC. It specifies CASSLAVIYGYTF.

The chain uses TRBV5-4 and TRBJ2-7; no reliable D call. The CDR3 is made up of 13 amino acids. Trimming left V 4 bases short and J 7 bases short, with 15 bases between. Germline lookup yields CDR1 SGHNT and CDR2 YYREEE (reference sequence). The CDR3 DNA is TGTGCCAGCAGCACTCTTGCAGTCAAGGAGCAGTACTTC. Its protein product is CASSTLAVKEQYF.

The genes are TRBV5-1 and TRBJ2-5, with D possibly TRBD1 on 5 matching bases. Trimming removed 0 bases at V and 7 bases at J, with 19 bases between. Germline values: CDR1 SGHRS, CDR2 YFSETQ. The CDR3 consists of 16 residues. CDR3 region: CASSLGADPEQGTQYF. Here the CDR3 DNA reads TGCGCCAGCAGCTTGGGGGCGGACCCCGAGCAGGGGACCCAGTACTTC.

On this clone itself: Other DNA sequences of this sample code for an identical CDR3. V usage is TRBV5-1 and J usage is TRBJ2-1; the match to TRBD2 covers 11 bases. The CDR3 covers 16 residues. V shed 4 bases and J 5 bases; nucleotides not matched to a gene: 8. CDR1 and CDR2 from the germline V gene are SGHRS and YFSETQ. The CDR3, as DNA: TGCGCCAGCAGCAAGGGGGGGACTAGCGGTGACAATGAGCAGTTCTTC. Residues: CASSKGGTSGDNEQFF.

The V call is TRBV5-6, the J call TRBJ2-1; 7 bases map to TRBD2. J was trimmed by 1 base and V by 0 bases; bases with no gene match: 4. The CDR3 spans 16 residues. Germline loops: CDR1 SGHDT, CDR2 YYEEEE. The CDR3 DNA is TGTGCCAGCAGCTTGGGTGGGAGGGGTTCCTACAATGAGCAGTTCTTC. Protein sequence: CASSLGGRGSYNEQFF.

As to this clone: At one boundary the junction diverges from the germline segment, which might be a read error. V usage is TRBV5-4 and J usage is TRBJ2-4; perhaps TRBD1 as D (5 bases). CDR1 is SGHNT and CDR2 is YYREEE in the germline V gene (reference sequence). The CDR3 extends over 13 amino acids. The CDR3 DNA is TGTGCCAGCAGCTTGGAGGCCAGGGATTTTATGAGCTTC. Translating gives CASSLEARDFMSF.

The gene calls are TRBV6-6 and TRBJ2-7; D remains ambiguous. V was shortened by 3 bases and J by 4 bases, with 4 bases between the two germline ends. The CDR3 covers 11 residues. Germline CDR1 MNHNY, CDR2 SVGAGI (reference sequence). The CDR3 DNA sequence: TGTGCCAGCAGTTATCAGTACGAGCAGTACTTC. Protein: CASSYQYEQYF.

In regard to this clone: The CDR3 does not close with the conserved phenylalanine or tryptophan, likely indicating a read error. The DNA is omitted, as the CDR3 cannot be located on it reliably, and the CDR3 follows TCRdb's listing. The CDR3 is CASSEQYGGAL. The chain employs TRBV6-1 and TRBJ1-1. Germline V gene sequence: CDR1 MNHNS, CDR2 SASEGT. The CDR3 is made up of 11 amino acids, end residues included.

This clone was counted once. CDR3 bases: TGTGCCAGCAGTTACATACAGGGTGCGTACGAGCAGTACTTC. It translates to CASSYIQGAYEQYF. This chain uses TRBV6-5 with TRBJ2-7; a weak D match, TRBD1 (6 bases). Trimming pared 2 bases from V and 4 bases from J, leaving 12 bases between. In germline, CDR1 is MNHEY, CDR2 SVGAGI. The CDR3 length is 14 residues.

The V call is TRBV18, the J call TRBJ2-7; D is perhaps TRBD1 or TRBD2 (5 bases each). Trimming cost V 6 bases and J 2 bases, with 17 bases left between them. The CDR3 is 15 amino acids. Germline CDR1 and CDR2: KGHSH and LQKENI. Here the CDR3 reads CASSSLGTPTYEQYF. In DNA, the CDR3 is TGTGCCAGCTCTAGTCTCGGGACGCCAACCTACGAGCAGTACTTC. Drawing the rest from reference TRBV18 and TRBJ2-7, the complete variable domain is NAGVMQNPRHLVRRRGQEARLRCSPMKGHSHVYWYRQLPEEGLKFMVYLQKENIIDESGMPKERFSAEFPKEGPSILRIQQVVRGDSAAYFCASSSLGTPTYEQYFGPGTRLTVT.

The gene calls are TRBV6-1 and TRBJ1-5, with TRBD1 identical over 8 bases. Germline V gene data show CDR1 as MNHNS and CDR2 as SASEGT. The CDR3 has 15 residues. V lost 6 bases, J lost 3 bases, and 7 bases stayed unmatched. CDR3 DNA: TGTGCCAGCAGCGACCAGGACAGGGCCAATCAGCCCCAGCATTTT. Translating gives CASSDQDRANQPQHF.

The chain links TRBV6-6 to TRBJ2-2; D not resolved. With 2 bases removed from V and 8 bases from J, the gap between germline ends came to 6 bases. CDR3 length: 12 amino acids. Germline CDR1 and CDR2: MNHNY and SVGAGI (reference sequence). CDR3 in amino acids: CASSYRVGELFF. The CDR3 DNA reads TGTGCCAGCAGTTACAGGGTGGGGGAGCTGTTTTTT.

CDR3 bases: TGTGCTAGTGGTTTCTGGGTTACCGGGGAGCTGTTTTTT. Translation gives CASGFWVTGELFF. The chain recombines TRBV12-5 with TRBJ2-2; D unresolved. There are 13 residues in the CDR3. In germline, CDR1 is LGHNT, CDR2 FRNRAP. V was shortened by 3 bases and J by 5 bases, with 7 bases between the two germline ends.

This chain joins TRBV11-3 and TRBJ2-3; D is uncertain. The V end was cut by 2 bases, the J end by 5 bases, with 2 bases between. The CDR3 is made up of 11 amino acids. From germline, CDR1 is SGHNT and CDR2 YENEEA. CDR3 sequence reads: CASSLKDTQYF. The DNA of the CDR3 is TGTGCCAGCAGCTTAAAAGATACGCAGTATTTT.

This chain joins TRBV7-7 and TRBJ2-1; 8 bases are shared with TRBD1. This CDR3 comprises 13 residues. Trimming cost V 3 bases and J 5 bases; bases outside gene matches: 0. Germline CDR1 SSHAT, CDR2 FNYEAQ (reference sequence). CDR3 bases: TGTGCCAGCAGCTTGGGACAGGACAATGAGCAGTTCTTC. It specifies CASSLGQDNEQFF. Together with reference TRBV7-7 and TRBJ2-1, the CDR3 gives the full variable domain: GAGVSQSPRYKVTKRGQDVTLRCDPISSHATLYWYQQALGQGPEFLTYFNYEAQPDKSGLPSDRFSAERPEGSISTLTIQRTEQRDSAMYRCASSLGQDNEQFFGPGTRLTVL.

The chain joins TRBV4-2 to TRBJ2-7, with 7 bases aligning to TRBD1. The V segment lost 3 bases and the J segment 3 bases; nucleotides outside the gene matches: 8. Germline V gives CDR1 LGHNA, CDR2 YNFKEQ. The CDR3 extends over 15 amino acids. The CDR3 region has the DNA TGTGCCAGCAGCCATTACACAGGGGCCCGCTACGAGCAGTACTTC. Protein sequence: CASSHYTGARYEQYF.

This clone came up once. The rearrangement joins TRBV7-2 to TRBJ1-4; the D gene is possibly TRBD1 (6 bases). Germline V gives CDR1 SGHTA, CDR2 FQGNSA. The CDR3 consists of 15 residues. V lost 5 bases to trimming and J lost 5 bases, with 15 bases between them. The CDR3 sequence: CASSSGGGPNEKLFF. CDR3 DNA sequence: TGTGCCAGCAGCAGCGGGGGGGGGCCGAATGAAAAACTGTTTTTT.